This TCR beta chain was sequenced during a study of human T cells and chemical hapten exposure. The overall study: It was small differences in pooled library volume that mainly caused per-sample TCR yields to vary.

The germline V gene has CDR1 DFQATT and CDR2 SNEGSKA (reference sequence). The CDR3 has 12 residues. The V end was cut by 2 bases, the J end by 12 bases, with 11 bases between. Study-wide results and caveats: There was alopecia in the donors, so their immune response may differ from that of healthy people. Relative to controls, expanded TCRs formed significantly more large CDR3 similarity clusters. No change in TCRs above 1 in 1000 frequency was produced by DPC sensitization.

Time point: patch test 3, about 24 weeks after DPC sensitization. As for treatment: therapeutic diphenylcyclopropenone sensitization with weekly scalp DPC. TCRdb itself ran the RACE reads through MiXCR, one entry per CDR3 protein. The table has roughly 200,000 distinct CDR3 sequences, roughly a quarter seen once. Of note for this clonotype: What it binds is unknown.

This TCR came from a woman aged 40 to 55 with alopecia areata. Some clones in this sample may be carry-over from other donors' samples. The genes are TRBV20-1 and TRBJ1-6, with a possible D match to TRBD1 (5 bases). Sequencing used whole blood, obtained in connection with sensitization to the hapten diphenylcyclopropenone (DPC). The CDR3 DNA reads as TGCAGTGCTAGACAGGGTTTGGTACCCCTCCACTTT. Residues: CSARQGLVPLHF.